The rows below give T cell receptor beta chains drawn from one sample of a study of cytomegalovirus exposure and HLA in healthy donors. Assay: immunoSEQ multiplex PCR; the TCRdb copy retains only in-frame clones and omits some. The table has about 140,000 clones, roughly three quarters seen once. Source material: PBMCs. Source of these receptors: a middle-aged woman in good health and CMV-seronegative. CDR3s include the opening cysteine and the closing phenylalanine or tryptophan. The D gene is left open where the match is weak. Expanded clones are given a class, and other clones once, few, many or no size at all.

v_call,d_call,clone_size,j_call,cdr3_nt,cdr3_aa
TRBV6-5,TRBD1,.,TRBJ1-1,TGTGCCAGCAGTTACAGCGGACAGGAAGAATCTGGTGAAGCTTTCTTT,CASSYSGQEESGEAFF
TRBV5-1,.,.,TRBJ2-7,TGCGCCAGCAGCGGCGGACAGGGAGGGATCTACGAGCAGTACTTC,CASSGGQGGIYEQYF
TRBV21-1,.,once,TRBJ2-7,TGTGCCAGCAGCGAAGCCTTGGGGGGGGAGGCCCTCTACGAGCAGTACTTC,CASSEALGGEALYEQYF
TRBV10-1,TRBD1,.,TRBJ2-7,TGCGCCAGCAGTTCATCCGGGACAGGGGGCTACGAGCAGTACTTC,CASSSSGTGGYEQYF
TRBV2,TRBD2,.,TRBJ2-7,TGTGCCAGCAGCCTGCTAGCGGGAGGAGGACACGAGCAGTACTTC,CASSLLAGGGHEQYF
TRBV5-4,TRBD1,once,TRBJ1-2,TGTGCCAGCAGCTCAAAGGACAGGAAATCTCGTAGCTACACCTTC,CASSSKDRKSRSYTF
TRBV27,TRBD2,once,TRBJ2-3,TGTGCCAGCAGTTATGGGCCAGGTCGATGGAAGCGGGAAACTACGCAGTATTTT,CASSYGPGRWKRETTQYF
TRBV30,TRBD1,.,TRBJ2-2,TGTGCCTGGGAGTCCGGGACAGGATATACCGGGGAGCTGTTTTTT,CAWESGTGYTGELFF
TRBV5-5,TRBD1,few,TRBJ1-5,TGTGCCAGCAGCTTAAGACTACAGGGGAGAGGCAATCAGCCCCAGCATTTT,CASSLRLQGRGNQPQHF
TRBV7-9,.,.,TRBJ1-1,TGTGCCAGCAGCCCGATTGAGGGGAACACTGAAGCTTTCTTT,CASSPIEGNTEAFF
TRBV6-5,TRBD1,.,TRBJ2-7,TGTGCCAGCAGTTACTCAACGGGACAGGCTCACTACGAGCAGTACTTC,CASSYSTGQAHYEQYF
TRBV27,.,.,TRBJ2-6,TGTGCCAGCAGTTGGTACGGTCGGTCTGGGGCCAACGTCCTGACTTTC,CASSWYGRSGANVLTF
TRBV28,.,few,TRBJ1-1,TGTGCCAGCAGAAGGGGGAACACTGAAGCTTTCTTT,CASRRGNTEAFF
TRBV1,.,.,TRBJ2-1,TGCACCAGCAGCCAAGTTGACTTCTACTACAATGAGCAGTTCTTC,CTSSQVDFYYNEQFF
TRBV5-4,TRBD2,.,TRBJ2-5,TGTGCCAGCAGTAGCCCGGGACTAGCGGGAGGGGAAGGGGCCCAGTACTTC,CASSSPGLAGGEGAQYF
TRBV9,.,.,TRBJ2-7,TGTGCCAGCAGCGTAGCTCCCCACGAGCAGTACTTC,CASSVAPHEQYF
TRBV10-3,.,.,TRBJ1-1,TGTGCCATCAGCACCGGGACACAAATCGACACTGAAGCTTTCTTT,CAISTGTQIDTEAFF
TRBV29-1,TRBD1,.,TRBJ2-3,TGCAGCGGGGTGACAGGGTTGGAAGATACGCAGTATTTT,CSGVTGLEDTQYF
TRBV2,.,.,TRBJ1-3,TGTGCCAGCTTGCCGGGACTCGTCTCTGGAAACACCATATATTTT,CASLPGLVSGNTIYF
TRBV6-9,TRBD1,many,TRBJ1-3,TGTGCCAGCAGTTTCCGGGACAGGGTCATGGGAAACACCATATATTTT,CASSFRDRVMGNTIYF
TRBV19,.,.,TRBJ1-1,TGTGCCAGTAGTATAGGGGCAGCTAACACTGAAGCTTTCTTT,CASSIGAANTEAFF
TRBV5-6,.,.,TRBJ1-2,TGTGCCAGCAGCCTGGACCGGGAAGACACCTTC,CASSLDREDTF
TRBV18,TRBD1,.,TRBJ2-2,TGTGCCAGCTCACCGGGGACAGCGACCGGGGAGCTGTTTTTT,CASSPGTATGELFF
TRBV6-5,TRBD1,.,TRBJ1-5,TGTGCCAGCAGTACGGGACAGAAAAATCAGCCCCAGCATTTT,CASSTGQKNQPQHF
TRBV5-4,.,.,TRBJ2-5,TGTGCCAGCAGCTTGACTCTCGCAGGCCAAGAGACCCAGTACTTC,CASSLTLAGQETQYF
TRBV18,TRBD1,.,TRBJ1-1,TGTGCCAGCTCATTATCGACGACAGGGATCACTGAAGCTTTCTTT,CASSLSTTGITEAFF
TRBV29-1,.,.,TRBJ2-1,TGCAGCGTTGTTCGGGGAGTGGGCTACAATGAGCAGTTCTTC,CSVVRGVGYNEQFF
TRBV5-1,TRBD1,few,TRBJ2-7,TGCGCCAGCAGCCTAGACAGGGAAGGCTACGAGCAGTACTTC,CASSLDREGYEQYF
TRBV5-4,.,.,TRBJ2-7,TGTGCCAGCAGCAAACTAGGGGAGCAGTACTTC,CASSKLGEQYF
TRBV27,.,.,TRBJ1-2,TGTGCCAGCAGTTTCACAGGCTCCGATGGTTACACCTTC,CASSFTGSDGYTF
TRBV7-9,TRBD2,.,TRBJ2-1,TGTGCCAGCACCGGACTAGCTATGGCCTACAATGAGCAGTTCTTC,CASTGLAMAYNEQFF
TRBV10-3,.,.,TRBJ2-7,TGTGCCATCAGTGAGGGGGGGGTAGGGGGCTACGAGCAGTACTTC,CAISEGGVGGYEQYF
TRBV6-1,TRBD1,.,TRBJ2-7,TGTGCCAGCAGTGAGAATGGGGCAGGGGGCGTTTACGAGCAGTACTTC,CASSENGAGGVYEQYF
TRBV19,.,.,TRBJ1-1,TGTGCCAGTAGTATCCTCGGACAGCTGAACACTGAAGCTTTCTTT,CASSILGQLNTEAFF
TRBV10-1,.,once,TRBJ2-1,TGCGCCAGCAGTGAATCCGGCCTCGGCGGGGATGAGCAGTTCTTC,CASSESGLGGDEQFF
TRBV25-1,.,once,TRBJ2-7,TGTGCCAGCAGTGAATCCCGGCTAGCAATAAACTACGAGCAGTACTTC,CASSESRLAINYEQYF
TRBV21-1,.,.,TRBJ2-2,TGTGCCAGCAGCAAAGCGCAGGGGTGGGCCGGGGAGCTGTTTTTT,CASSKAQGWAGELFF
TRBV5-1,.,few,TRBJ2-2,TGCGCCAGCAGCTTGGGACGGTCCAGGGTCATCACCGGGGAGCTGTTTTTT,CASSLGRSRVITGELFF
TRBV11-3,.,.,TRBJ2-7,TGTGCCAGCAGCTTCGGGAACGAGCAGTACTTC,CASSFGNEQYF
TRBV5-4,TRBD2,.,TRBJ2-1,TGTGCCAGCAGCCCTCGGGAAGCGGGGGGGTTAAATGAGCAGTTCTTC,CASSPREAGGLNEQFF